This entry is about one T cell receptor beta chain. The target antigen is unknown. This sample is drawn from a study of T cells in Graves' hyperthyroidism and ophthalmopathy. Overall study results and limits: Among thyroid clonotypes expanded above 0.001, most also appeared in blood.

Germline values: CDR1 SGHRS, CDR2 YFSETQ. The V segment lost 0 bases and the J segment 4 bases; nucleotides outside the gene matches: 7. The CDR3 is 16 amino acids. Patients were excluded because of uncontrolled infection, other autoimmune disease, pregnancy or lactation. Predating any ophthalmopathy symptoms, the blood sample was taken at first hyperthyroidism diagnosis. The authors obtained PBMCs from roughly 9.7 ml of fresh peripheral blood. Regions amplified from RNA transcripts were the TCR beta CDR3 regions. First-round RT-PCR of the TCR CDR3 relied on the HTBI primer set. TCRdb re-analysed the multiplex PCR reads in MiXCR, keeping a single row per CDR3 protein. This table holds 250,000 or so distinct CDR3 sequences, about 16% found once.

The gene calls are TRBV5-1 and TRBJ1-3; 7 positions match TRBD1. The sample consisted of blood. This clonotype originated in a woman aged 45-65 years with Graves' hyperthyroidism that later progressed to Graves' ophthalmopathy. CDR3 nucleotides: TGCGCCAGCAGCTTGGGCCTGGGACAGCCCGGAAACACCATATATTTT. Protein product: CASSLGLGQPGNTIYF.